These 32 T cell receptor beta chains share one sample of origin, sequenced in a study of post-analysis software for immune sequencing data (dated by TCRdb to 2015 to 2017). On the study overall, not on this receptor specifically: Patients showed significantly higher frequencies than controls for roughly 5 TRBV segments, among them TRBV5-6, TRBV5-1 and TRBV20-1.

These receptors have no identified antigens. Receptor amplification or capture employed PCR. Sequenced using an Illumina HiSeq 2500. Unique molecular identifiers were incorporated into TCR beta cDNA libraries to reduce PCR and sequencing biases. In TCRdb, the public reads were trimmed at Q25 with fastp and aligned with MiXCR, with productive beta chains retained. Identical CDR3 proteins give one entry, which carries the most common genes and DNA. The sample profile shows hundreds of thousands of distinct CDR3 sequences; roughly three fifths of them were found once. Together, the top ten hold about 11% of the sample. Specimen: blood. The receptors originated from a girl aged 2-10 years with multiple sclerosis.

About this clonotype itself: A junction end diverges from the germline sequence, so it may reflect a read error. CDR3 protein: CASSFGQPNGQFF. CDR3 DNA: TGTGCCAGCAGCTTCGGACAGCCCAATGGGCAGTTCTTC. The chain employs TRBV7-2 and TRBJ2-1, with a weak D call TRBD1 (6 bases). In germline, CDR1 is SGHTA, CDR2 FQGNSA. CDR3 length: 13 residues.

This clonotype has a handful of counts. V and J are TRBV6-2 or TRBV6-3 and TRBJ2-5; no clear D gene. Germline values: CDR1 MNHEY, CDR2 SVGEGT. V was trimmed by 2 bases and J by 4 bases, leaving 11 bases between them. This CDR3 has 14 residues. DNA of the CDR3: TGTGCCAGCAGTTACGTCGTGGGCCTAGAGACCCAGTACTTC. Protein: CASSYVVGLETQYF.

The V gene is TRBV29-1, the J gene TRBJ2-7, with D maybe TRBD2 (5 bases). V dropped 7 bases and J dropped 2 bases, with 15 bases sitting between them. Germline lookup yields CDR1 SQVTM and CDR2 ANQGSEA. The CDR3 is 13 amino acids. In DNA, the CDR3 is TGCAGCGCCCGACCCGGAGGAGCCTACGAGCAGTACTTC. As protein: CSARPGGAYEQYF.

The chain is built from TRBV3-1 and TRBJ2-4, with 8 bases lining up with TRBD1. The germline V gene encodes CDR1 LGHDT and CDR2 YNNKEL (reference sequence). The CDR3 is made up of 16 amino acids. Losses at the gene ends were 4 bases for V and 3 bases for J; bases not matched to a gene: 8. In nucleotides, the CDR3 is TGTGCCAGCAGCCCGAGGACAGGGCGAGACAAAAACATTCAGTACTTC. Translating it yields CASSPRTGRDKNIQYF.

This clonotype appeared a few times. The chain joins TRBV28 to TRBJ2-1; D is ambiguous. Trimming shortened V by 7 bases and J by 9 bases, and 10 bases separated the two germline ends. The CDR3 length is 11 residues. Germline V gene data show CDR1 as MDHEN and CDR2 as SYDVKM. The CDR3 protein is CASNHASEQFF. In DNA form, the CDR3 reads TGTGCCAGCAACCACGCAAGTGAGCAGTTCTTC.

The chain uses TRBV5-1 and TRBJ2-1, with TRBD1 matching 8 bases. This CDR3 is built from 15 residues. Trimming took 2 bases from V and 0 from J; bases not matched to a gene: 1. Looked up from germline, CDR1 is SGHRS and CDR2 is YFSETQ. The CDR3 DNA reads TGCGCCAGCAGCTTTGACAGGGGCTCCTACAATGAGCAGTTCTTC. Encoded protein: CASSFDRGSYNEQFF.

The chain has TRBV20-1 and TRBJ2-1, with no clear D. V lost 6 bases and J lost 10, with 16 bases in between. Germline-derived CDR1 and CDR2 are DFQATT and SNEGSKA (reference sequence). There are 12 residues in the CDR3. CDR3 DNA: TGCAGTGCGCGTTCTGGCAACTACGAGCAGTTCTTC. It specifies CSARSGNYEQFF.

The gene calls are TRBV6-2 or TRBV6-3 and TRBJ2-7, with 8 bases fitting TRBD1. Germline V gives CDR1 MNHEY, CDR2 SVGEGT. The CDR3 is 15 residues long. The junction had 10 bases not matched to a gene; V was cut back by 5 bases and J by 4 bases. CDR3 nucleotide sequence: TGTGCCAGCAGTCGCGATCGGACAGGGAGTTACGAGCAGTACTTC. Residues: CASSRDRTGSYEQYF.

The chain employs TRBV6-2 or TRBV6-3 and TRBJ2-5; D remains unclear. V was cut by 4 bases and J by 2 bases, with 14 bases left in between. From germline, CDR1 is MNHEY and CDR2 SVGEGT. The CDR3 spans 15 residues. The DNA for the CDR3 is TGTGCCAGCAGTTTTGCCCACGATAGACAAGAGACCCAGTACTTC. Protein: CASSFAHDRQETQYF.

Turning to this clonotype: The junction departs from germline at one end; a sequencing error may be responsible. The chain joins TRBV12-3 or TRBV12-4 to TRBJ1-1, with D tentatively TRBD1 (5 bases). This CDR3 spans 14 amino acids. In nucleotides, the CDR3 is TGTACCAGCAGACAGTTTGGACAGAACACTGAAGCTTTCTTT. This encodes CTSRQFGQNTEAFF.

This clonotype has only a few counts. The chain links TRBV5-1 to TRBJ2-2, with 9 bases identical to TRBD2. The CDR3 loop spans 16 amino acids. Germline lookup yields CDR1 SGHRS and CDR2 YFSETQ. Losses at the gene ends were 2 bases for V and 2 bases for J; bases not matched to a gene: 4. CDR3 nucleotides: TGCGCCAGCAGCTTACAAGCGGGAGGAAACACCGGGGAGCTGTTTTTT. Protein sequence: CASSLQAGGNTGELFF.

The chain is built from TRBV6-2 or TRBV6-3 and TRBJ1-1; 7 bases align to TRBD1. Germline CDR1 reads MNHEY; CDR2 reads SVGEGT. The CDR3 has 13 residues. The trim removed 6 bases at V and 3 bases at J, leaving 4 bases unmatched. The CDR3 is CASRAQGDTEAFF. The CDR3 coding sequence is TGTGCCAGCAGAGCTCAGGGGGACACTGAAGCTTTCTTT.

V usage is TRBV7-2 and J usage is TRBJ2-4; a weak D match, TRBD1 (6 bases). The CDR3 runs to 17 residues. Trimming removed 3 bases at V and 0 bases at J, with 15 bases between. The germline V gene encodes CDR1 SGHTA and CDR2 FQGNSA. CDR3 region: CASSFSGQRLAKNIQYF. Written as DNA, the CDR3 is TGTGCCAGCAGCTTCTCAGGACAGCGGTTAGCCAAAAACATTCAGTACTTC.

The chain is built from TRBV6-6 and TRBJ1-2; the D gene is possibly TRBD1 (6 bases). Looked up from germline, CDR1 is MNHNY and CDR2 is SVGAGI (reference sequence). Trimming removed 0 bases at V and 0 bases at J, with 14 bases between. The CDR3 contains 17 residues. The CDR3 reads CASSYSLQQGSNYGYTF. CDR3 DNA sequence: TGTGCCAGCAGTTACTCTCTCCAACAGGGATCTAACTATGGCTACACCTTC.

This clonotype was detected only a few times. The J gene is TRBJ2-1, the V gene TRBV9; the D is unclear. The CDR3 loop spans 13 amino acids. The V gene lost 2 bases and the J gene lost 6 bases, with 9 bases spanning the gap. Germline CDR1 SGDLS, CDR2 YYNGEE. CDR3 sequence: CASSVGPINEQFF. The CDR3 DNA reads as TGTGCCAGCAGCGTTGGACCAATCAATGAGCAGTTCTTC.

This clonotype was seen a few times. For the CDR3, the DNA is TGTGCCAGCAGCCAACGGGGGCGCGATGAGCAGTTCTTC. The encoded protein is CASSQRGRDEQFF. The chain couples TRBV3-1 to TRBJ2-1; D may match TRBD1 or TRBD2 (6 bases each). Germline V CDR1 and CDR2: LGHDT, YNNKEL (reference sequence). The CDR3 covers 13 residues. V was cut by 2 bases and J by 8 bases, with 10 bases left in between.

This clonotype appeared a few times. The chain has TRBV12-3 or TRBV12-4 and TRBJ2-1; 12 nucleotides align to TRBD2. V shed 5 bases, J shed 1 base, and the junction held 6 bases outside the gene matches. This CDR3 has 17 amino acids. The CDR3 coding sequence is TGTGCCAGCAGTCCGGCTAGCGGGGGGGCGTCCTACAATGAGCAGTTCTTC. Residues: CASSPASGGASYNEQFF.

This sequence joins TRBV20-1 and TRBJ2-4; 9 bases are a match to TRBD2. The DNA end is more similar to TRBJ2-5, so the J call may be wrong. Germline CDR1 DFQATT, CDR2 SNEGSKA (reference sequence). This CDR3 is 15 amino acids long. The CDR3 nucleotides are TGCAGTGCTCGACCTGGGACTAGCCGGGGGGAGACCCAGTACTTC. This codes for CSARPGTSRGETQYF.

The chain recombines TRBV4-2 with TRBJ2-2; D ambiguous. This CDR3 comprises 13 residues. V was shortened by 1 base and J by 5 bases, with 5 bases between the two germline ends. From germline, CDR1 is LGHNA and CDR2 YNFKEQ. The CDR3 bases are TGTGCCAGCAGCCAAGGTACTACCGGGGAGCTGTTTTTT. This sequence encodes CASSQGTTGELFF.

This chain links TRBV5-6 with TRBJ2-3; D might be TRBD1 (6 bases). Per germline, CDR1 SGHDT and CDR2 YYEEEE. V was shortened by 2 bases and J by 0 bases, with 13 bases between the two germline ends. The CDR3 is made up of 16 amino acids. CDR3 residues: CASSLQGDASTDTQYF. CDR3 DNA sequence: TGTGCCAGCAGCTTACAGGGAGATGCTAGCACAGATACGCAGTATTTT.

This clonotype has more than one count but fewer than ten. The chain joins TRBV6-5 to TRBJ1-5, with 7 bases aligning to TRBD1. Losses at the gene ends were 2 bases for V and 4 bases for J; bases not matched to a gene: 5. This CDR3 comprises 15 residues. From germline, CDR1 is MNHEY and CDR2 SVGAGI. The CDR3, as DNA: TGTGCCAGCAGTTACACAGGGGACAGAAATCAGCCCCAGCATTTT. Translated: CASSYTGDRNQPQHF.

The rearrangement joins TRBV20-1 to TRBJ1-2, with D tentatively TRBD1 (6 bases). Germline CDR1 is DFQATT and CDR2 is SNEGSKA (reference sequence). The CDR3 is 11 amino acids. The V end was cut by 3 bases, the J end by 5 bases, with 7 bases between. The CDR3 sequence is CSASRGYGYTF. Written as DNA, the CDR3 is TGCAGTGCTAGTAGGGGGTATGGCTACACCTTC.

The chain joins TRBV15 to TRBJ2-1, with D perhaps matching TRBD1 (6 bases). The length of the CDR3 is 14 residues. Trimming took 4 bases from V and 10 from J, leaving 17 bases between them. Germline V CDR1 and CDR2: LNHNV, YYDKDF (reference sequence). This CDR3 is CATSTRTGIWEQFF. The CDR3 DNA is TGTGCCACCAGCACCCGCACAGGGATTTGGGAGCAGTTCTTC.

The J gene is TRBJ2-7, the V gene TRBV20-1, with TRBD2 matching 7 bases. Germline lookup yields CDR1 DFQATT and CDR2 SNEGSKA (reference sequence). V shed 3 bases, J shed 4 bases, and the junction held 12 bases outside the gene matches. This CDR3 is 15 amino acids long. The CDR3, as DNA: TGCAGTGCTAGGGCGGGCGGGAGAATCGGATACGAGCAGTACTTC. It translates to CSARAGGRIGYEQYF.

CDR3 in DNA: TGTGCCAGCAGTAGGACAGGGGAATCGATGCAGCCCCAGCATTTT. This translates into CASSRTGESMQPQHF. V usage is TRBV28 and J usage is TRBJ1-5, with 9 bases aligning to TRBD1. V lost 5 bases to trimming and J lost 7 bases; unmatched junction nucleotides: 9. Germline V gene data show CDR1 as MDHEN and CDR2 as SYDVKM. The CDR3 sequence is 15 residues long.

A few counts support this clonotype. The chain uses TRBV12-3 or TRBV12-4 and TRBJ2-1; a weak D match, TRBD2 (6 bases). The V and J ends lost 4 bases and 5 bases respectively, with 21 bases between them. This CDR3 spans 17 amino acids. The CDR3, as DNA: TGTGCCAGCAGTTCCCCTCGGGGGTCAGCGTTTCACAATGAGCAGTTCTTC. This encodes CASSSPRGSAFHNEQFF.

The rearrangement uses TRBV20-1 and TRBJ2-5; the D gene is possibly TRBD2 (6 bases). Germline CDR1 reads DFQATT; CDR2 reads SNEGSKA (reference sequence). V shed 0 bases and J shed 0 bases, with 8 bases lying between them. The CDR3 is 14 residues long. The CDR3 protein is CSARDGGHQETQYF. CDR3 sequence (DNA): TGCAGTGCTAGAGACGGAGGGCACCAAGAGACCCAGTACTTC.

The table lists this clonotype with a few counts. The rearrangement links TRBV6-5 to TRBJ1-2; tentatively, D is TRBD1 (5 bases). With 2 bases removed from V and 4 bases from J, the gap between germline ends came to 5 bases. Germline V lookup: CDR1 MNHEY, CDR2 SVGAGI. This CDR3 contains 12 residues. The CDR3 DNA follows: TGTGCCAGCAGTTACCAGGGCTATGGCTACACCTTC. Protein: CASSYQGYGYTF.

This clonotype was seen just once. The gene calls are TRBV7-9 and TRBJ2-7; tentatively, D is TRBD2 (6 bases). V was cut by 1 base and J by 5 bases, with 18 bases left in between. CDR1 SEHNR and CDR2 FQNEAQ come from the germline V gene (reference sequence). The CDR3 is 16 residues long. Here the CDR3 reads CASSLVGYRLVNEQYF. The CDR3 region has the DNA TGTGCCAGCAGCTTAGTAGGGTATAGACTAGTCAACGAGCAGTACTTC.

The chain recombines TRBV21-1 with TRBJ1-5. TRBV21-1 is annotated as a pseudogene. The CDR3 spans 18 residues. The CDR3 protein is CASSKALRGGEGNQPQHF. The CDR3 DNA sequence: TGTGCCAGCAGCAAAGCGTTAAGGGGAGGAGAAGGAAATCAGCCCCAGCATTTT.

This clonotype appeared once. The chain links TRBV7-2 to TRBJ2-5; unclear D gene. Germline-derived CDR1 and CDR2 are SGHTA and FQGNSA. V gave up 1 base and J gave up 3 bases, with 9 bases separating them. CDR3 length: 14 residues. Written as DNA, the CDR3 is TGTGCCAGCAGCTTAGTGGGGATCAAAGAGACCCAGTACTTC. It codes for CASSLVGIKETQYF.

This CDR3 reads CASSQDSGGGAKNIQYF. CDR3 nucleotides: TGCGCCAGCAGCCAAGATTCGGGCGGGGGCGCCAAAAACATTCAGTACTTC. The V and J genes are TRBV4-3 and TRBJ2-4; D may be TRBD2 (7 bases). Germline loops: CDR1 LGHNA, CDR2 YSLEER. This CDR3 is built from 17 residues. V was trimmed by 0 bases and J by 1 base, leaving 13 bases between them.